Listed here are 12 T cell receptor beta chains from one sample, sequenced in a study of T cell repertoires in cytomegalovirus infection. These receptors are not linked to any known antigen. TCRdb re-derived calls from the reads in MiXCR, one entry per CDR3 protein. This table has about 830,000 distinct CDR3 sequences, less than 35% appearing once. The sequencing used cultured CD8+ T cells from PBMCs, collected from culture after CMV antigen stimulation. Every receptor here comes from a human donor in good health (CMV status not recorded). Some clones in this sample may be carry-over from other donors' samples.

The rearrangement joins TRBV28 to TRBJ2-1; D remains ambiguous. Germline CDR1 MDHEN, CDR2 SYDVKM. The CDR3 length is 18 residues. V shed 3 bases and J shed 1 base, with 19 bases lying between them. This CDR3 reads CASSFLLRGALSYNEQFF. DNA for the CDR3: TGTGCCAGCAGTTTCCTACTACGTGGCGCTTTATCCTACAATGAGCAGTTCTTC.

The chain has TRBV14 and TRBJ1-1; D remains unclear. V lost 0 bases, J lost 5 bases, and 7 bases lay in between. This CDR3 is 13 amino acids long. Germline lookup yields CDR1 SGHDN and CDR2 FVKESK. The CDR3 nucleotides read TGTGCCAGCAGCCAAGATGGACCGACTGAAGCTTTCTTT. Encoded protein: CASSQDGPTEAFF.

This clonotype showed up just a few times. V is TRBV20-1 and J is TRBJ2-1, with 9 bases lining up with TRBD2. The CDR3 has 16 amino acids. Germline loops: CDR1 DFQATT, CDR2 SNEGSKA (reference sequence). V dropped 0 bases and J dropped 9; count of bases not matched to a gene: 12. CDR3 in DNA: TGCAGTGCTAGAGATCGGCGGGGGGGCCTGACGAGTGAGCAGTTCTTC. Translating it yields CSARDRRGGLTSEQFF.

A few counts support this clonotype. The chain joins TRBV27 to TRBJ2-3, with TRBD1 identical over 8 bases. Germline assignment: CDR1 MNHEY and CDR2 SMNVEV (reference sequence). The CDR3 is 15 amino acids. Unmatched junction bases numbered 9, after V lost 5 bases and J lost 5 bases. The DNA for the CDR3 is TGTGCCAGCAGTGCCCCCCGGACAGGGCTAGATACGCAGTATTTT. Its protein product is CASSAPRTGLDTQYF.

The V gene is TRBV29-1, the J gene TRBJ2-2; D is undetermined. The germline V gene has CDR1 SQVTM and CDR2 ANQGSEA. Deletions cut 6 bases from V and 4 bases from J, with 9 bases between. CDR3 size: 12 residues. For the CDR3, the DNA is TGCAGCGTCCGGTCTATCACCGGGGAGCTGTTTTTT. Translation: CSVRSITGELFF.

The chain links TRBV6-1 to TRBJ1-5, with D perhaps matching TRBD1 (5 bases). Germline V gives CDR1 MNHNS, CDR2 SASEGT. V gave up 4 bases and J gave up 7 bases, with 11 bases separating them. CDR3 size: 13 residues. CDR3 amino acids: CASSVGRTQPQHF. The CDR3 region has the DNA TGTGCCAGCAGTGTGGGCCGGACACAGCCCCAGCATTTT.

The table lists this clonotype with a few counts. This sequence joins TRBV12-3 or TRBV12-4 and TRBJ2-5, with 8 bases fitting TRBD1. This CDR3 region has 14 residues. V was pared by 5 bases and J by 3 bases, with 5 bases of the junction left unmatched. This chain's CDR3 is CASSVPDREETQYF. CDR3 bases: TGTGCCAGCAGTGTCCCGGACAGGGAAGAGACCCAGTACTTC.

This rearrangement joins TRBV5-5 to TRBJ2-1; the match to TRBD1 covers 9 bases. Germline trimming cut 3 bases from V and 8 bases from J; bases unmatched to any gene: 6. This CDR3 region has 14 residues. CDR1 is SGHKS, CDR2 YYEKEE, per germline (reference sequence). Here the CDR3 reads CASSYSQGADEQFF. CDR3 bases: TGTGCCAGCAGCTATTCACAGGGGGCGGATGAGCAGTTCTTC. Together with reference TRBV5-5 and TRBJ2-1, the CDR3 gives the full variable domain: DAGVTQSPTHLIKTRGQQVTLRCSPISGHKSVSWYQQVLGQGPQFIFQYYEKEERGRGNFPDRFSARQFPNYSSELNVNALLLGDSALYLCASSYSQGADEQFFGPGTRLTVL.

The count of this clonotype is one. The chain carries TRBV6-6 and TRBJ1-2; D remains unclear. Germline values: CDR1 MNHNY, CDR2 SVGAGI (reference sequence). With 11 bases removed from V and 4 bases from J, the gap between germline ends came to 11 bases. The CDR3 is 11 residues long. The DNA for the CDR3 is TGTGCCGCCACGAGCAGCTATGGCTACACCTTC. Encoded protein: CAATSSYGYTF.

The rearrangement joins TRBV20-1 to TRBJ2-3; D tentatively fits TRBD1 or TRBD2 (5 bases each). Trimming left V 5 bases short and J 6 bases short, with 12 bases between. The length of the CDR3 is 12 residues. Germline V gene lookup returns CDR1 DFQATT and CDR2 SNEGSKA (reference sequence). CDR3 in amino acids: CSARDPWDTQYF. For the CDR3, the DNA is TGCAGTGCTCGGGACCCCTGGGATACGCAGTATTTT.

For this clonotype: Being one base from a much bigger clone, this may be a read error. Since no conserved phenylalanine or tryptophan closes the CDR3, a read error is the likely cause. This chain links TRBV7-2 with TRBJ2-1, with a weak D call TRBD1 (6 bases). V gave up 4 bases and J gave up 0 bases, with 13 bases separating them. Looked up from germline, CDR1 is SGHTA and CDR2 is FQGNSA. The CDR3 consists of 16 residues. CDR3 bases: TGTGCCAGCAGCTCCCTCGACAGGAGCTCCTACAATGAGCAGTTCTCC. It is translated as CASSSLDRSSYNEQFS.

The rearrangement joins TRBV15 to TRBJ1-5; D uncertain. This CDR3 contains 14 residues. Looked up from germline, CDR1 is LNHNV and CDR2 is YYDKDF (reference sequence). Trimming cost V 3 bases and J 5 bases, with 11 bases left between them. The DNA of the CDR3 is TGTGCCACCAGCAGCACCGAGGGCTATCAGCCCCAGCATTTT. Protein sequence: CATSSTEGYQPQHF.